This T cell receptor (beta chain) was captured in a study of cytomegalovirus exposure and HLA in healthy donors. Sequenced by immunoSEQ multiplex PCR; TCRdb stores in-frame clones only, minus some. The table records about 98,000 clones, approximately 84% of them present only once. This clone was picked up many times. The CDR3 is 12 amino acids. From germline, CDR1 is MDHEN and CDR2 SYDVKM. V lost 3 bases to trimming and J lost 4 bases, with 7 bases between them. Sample: PBMCs. The TCR originated in a man younger than 30 in good health and CMV-seropositive. V usage is TRBV28 and J usage is TRBJ2-7, with D uncertain. The CDR3 nucleotides read TGTGCCAGCAGTTTGACACCTTACGAGCAGTACTTC. Protein: CASSLTPYEQYF.